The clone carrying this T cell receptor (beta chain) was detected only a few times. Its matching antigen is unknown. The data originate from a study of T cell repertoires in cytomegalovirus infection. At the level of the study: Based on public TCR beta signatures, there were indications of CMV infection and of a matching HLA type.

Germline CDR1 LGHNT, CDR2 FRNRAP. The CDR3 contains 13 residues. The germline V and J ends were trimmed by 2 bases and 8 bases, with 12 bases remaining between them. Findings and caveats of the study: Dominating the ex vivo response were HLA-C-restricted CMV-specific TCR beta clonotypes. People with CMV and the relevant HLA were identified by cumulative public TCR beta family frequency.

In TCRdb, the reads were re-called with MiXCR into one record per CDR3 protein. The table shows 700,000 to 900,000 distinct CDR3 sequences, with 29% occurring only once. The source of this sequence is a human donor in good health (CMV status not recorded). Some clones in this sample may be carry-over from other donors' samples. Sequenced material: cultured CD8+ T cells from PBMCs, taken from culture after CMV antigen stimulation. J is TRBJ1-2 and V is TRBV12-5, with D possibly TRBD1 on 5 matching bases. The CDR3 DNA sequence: TGTGCTAGTGGTTTGAGCTCGAGGGACGGCTACACCTTC. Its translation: CASGLSSRDGYTF.